This paragraph covers one T cell receptor (beta chain) sequence. Its antigen remains unidentified. Assay: immunoSEQ multiplex PCR; the TCRdb copy retains only in-frame clones and omits some. The table includes approximately 30,000 clones, about four fifths detected once. The CDR3 extends over 15 amino acids. Germline CDR1 and CDR2: MNHEY and SVGAGI. J was trimmed by 15 bases and V by 2 bases; bases with no gene match: 9. Both CD4+ and CD8+ cells were separated through positive magnetic bead selection, and their purity was verified using flow cytometry. This specimen comes from a study of somatic mutations in cytotoxic T cells in rheumatoid arthritis. About the study: Sorted by flow to nearly 100% purity were some V beta antibody-stained T-cell populations, including V beta1+ cells sequenced for TCRB. Study observations and caveats: The study found CD8+ clonality increased with age in rheumatoid arthritis patients, not healthy controls. Neither rheumatoid arthritis patients nor age-matched healthy controls had significantly different CD8+ T-cell clonality from the other group.

Sequencing was done on a sample of CD8+ T cells sorted from blood. The chain uses TRBV6-5 and TRBJ2-1, with 14 bases aligning to TRBD2. The sequence derives from a middle-aged man in good health. CDR3 DNA sequence: TGTGCCAGCAGTTACCAGACTAGCGGGAGGGCCGATCGGTTCTTC. Encoded protein: CASSYQTSGRADRFF.